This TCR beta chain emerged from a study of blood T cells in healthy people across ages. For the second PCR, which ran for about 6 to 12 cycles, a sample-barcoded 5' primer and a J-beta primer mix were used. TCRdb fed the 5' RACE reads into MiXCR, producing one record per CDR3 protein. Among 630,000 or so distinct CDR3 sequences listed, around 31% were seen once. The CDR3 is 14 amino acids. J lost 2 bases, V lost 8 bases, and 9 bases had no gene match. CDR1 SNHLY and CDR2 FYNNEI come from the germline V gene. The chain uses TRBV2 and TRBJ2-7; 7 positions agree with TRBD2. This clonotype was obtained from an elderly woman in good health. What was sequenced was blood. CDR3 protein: CASRTSYRAYEQYF. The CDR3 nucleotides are TGTGCCAGCCGGACTAGTTATAGGGCCTACGAGCAGTACTTC.